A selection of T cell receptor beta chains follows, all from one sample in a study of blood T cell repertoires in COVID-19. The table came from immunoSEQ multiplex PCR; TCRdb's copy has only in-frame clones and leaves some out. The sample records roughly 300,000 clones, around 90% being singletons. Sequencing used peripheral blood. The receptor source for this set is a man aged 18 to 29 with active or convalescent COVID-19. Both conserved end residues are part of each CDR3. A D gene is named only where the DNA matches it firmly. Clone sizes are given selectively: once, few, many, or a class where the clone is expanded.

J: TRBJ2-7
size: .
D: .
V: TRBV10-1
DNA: TGCGCCAGCAGTGAGTCGTTCGCTACCTCCTACGAGCAGTACTTC
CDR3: CASSESFATSYEQYF

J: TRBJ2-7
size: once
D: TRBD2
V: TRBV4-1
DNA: TGCGCCAGCAGCCAAGGACTAGCGCTTGGGGAGCAGTACTTC
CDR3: CASSQGLALGEQYF

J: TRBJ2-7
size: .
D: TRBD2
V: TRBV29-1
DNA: TGCAGCGTTGCGGGGACTAACACCCCTGGCGAGCAGTACTTC
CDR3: CSVAGTNTPGEQYF

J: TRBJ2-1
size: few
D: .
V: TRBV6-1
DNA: TGTGCCAGCAGTGAAGACTGGCGGGGTGACTACAATGAGCAGTTCTTC
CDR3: CASSEDWRGDYNEQFF

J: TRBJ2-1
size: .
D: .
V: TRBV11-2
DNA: TGTGCCAGCGGTTTCGGGACTCCCTACAATGAGCAGTTCTTC
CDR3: CASGFGTPYNEQFF

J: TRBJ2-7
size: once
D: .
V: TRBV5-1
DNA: TGCGCCAGCAGCTTGGACGGGGTCGAGACCGGCGAGCAGTACTTC
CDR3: CASSLDGVETGEQYF

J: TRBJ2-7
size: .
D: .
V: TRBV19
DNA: TGTGCCAGTAGTATCGGTCAGGCCTACGAGCAGTACTTC
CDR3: CASSIGQAYEQYF

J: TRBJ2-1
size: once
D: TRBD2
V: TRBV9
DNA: TGTGCCAGCAACGGGGGGGCAGTTGGTGAGCAGTTCTTC
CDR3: CASNGGAVGEQFF

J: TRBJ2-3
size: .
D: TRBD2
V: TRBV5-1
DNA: TGCGCCAGCATGATCTTGGGACTAGCGGGGGGAAACACAGATACGCAGTATTTT
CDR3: CASMILGLAGGNTDTQYF

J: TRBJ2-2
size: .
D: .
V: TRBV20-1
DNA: TGCAGTGCTAGTTTCGTGGGGGAGCTGTTTTTT
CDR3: CSASFVGELFF